This T cell receptor (beta chain) was identified during a study of neurological immune-mediated disorders. MiXCR was run by TCRdb on the 5' RACE reads, yielding one entry per CDR3 protein. The data contain about 55,000 distinct CDR3 sequences, around 4.4% of them singletons. The germline V gene encodes CDR1 DFQATT and CDR2 SNEGSKA (reference sequence). CDR3 size: 15 residues. Trimming took 0 bases from V and 2 from J, leaving 13 bases between them. On this clonotype itself: A much more abundant neighbour one base away suggests this may be a read error.

The sequence derives from a man aged 50 to 60 with multiple sclerosis. Sequenced sample: PBMCs. The gene calls are TRBV20-1 and TRBJ1-1; D is ambiguous. This chain's CDR3 is CSARDQGKRNTEAFF. The CDR3 DNA reads as TGCAGTGCTAGAGATCAAGGAAAGCGTAACACTGAAGCTTTCTTT.